A single sample is the source of the 13 T cell receptor beta chains below, sequenced in a study of cytomegalovirus exposure and HLA in healthy donors. The PCR used 60 Vbeta and 13 Jbeta primers. Only in-frame clones appear in the TCRdb table, and some are missing; sequencing was by immunoSEQ multiplex PCR. Reported are 70,000 or so clones; the ten largest clones contain approximately 2.4%. The sequencing input was PBMCs. The receptors shown here come from a female donor in good health and CMV-seropositive.

This chain links TRBV7-9 with TRBJ1-2; D may be TRBD1 (6 bases). Trimming removed 5 bases from V and 6 bases from J, with 19 bases in between. The CDR3 sequence is 15 residues long. Germline CDR1 and CDR2: SEHNR and FQNEAQ (reference sequence). The DNA for the CDR3 is TGTGCCAGCAGCCCCAGCTTGGGGGCGAGTGATGGCTACACCTTC. Translating gives CASSPSLGASDGYTF.

The CDR3 protein is CAWGGQGFYGYTF. CDR3 bases: TGTGCCTGGGGTGGACAGGGGTTCTATGGCTACACCTTC. This chain joins TRBV30 and TRBJ1-2; 9 nucleotides agree with TRBD1. This CDR3 is built from 13 residues. CDR1 GTSNPN and CDR2 SVGIG come from the germline V gene (reference sequence). J lost 4 bases, V lost 5 bases, and 5 bases had no gene match.

This sequence joins TRBV4-2 and TRBJ1-2; 7 positions match TRBD1. Per the germline V gene, CDR1 is LGHNA and CDR2 is YNFKEQ. The J segment lost 5 bases and the V segment lost 0 bases, leaving 15 bases of the junction unmatched. This CDR3 has 18 residues. CDR3 residues: CASSQEVTRQGRVYGYTF. In DNA, the CDR3 is TGTGCCAGCAGCCAAGAGGTAACCCGACAGGGTAGAGTATATGGCTACACCTTC.

The chain recombines TRBV29-1 with TRBJ1-3, with D maybe TRBD1 (6 bases). The V end lost 6 bases, the J end lost 3 bases, and 18 bases lay between the germline ends. Germline V gene data show CDR1 as SQVTM and CDR2 as ANQGSEA. This CDR3 spans 15 amino acids. Written as DNA, the CDR3 is TGCAGCGTAACCGGGACATACGACGATGGAAACACCATATATTTT. Amino acids: CSVTGTYDDGNTIYF.

The chain is built from TRBV5-6 and TRBJ2-7; tentatively, D is TRBD2 (6 bases). V was shortened by 4 bases and J by 6 bases, with 11 bases between the two germline ends. The germline gives CDR1 SGHDT, CDR2 YYEEEE. CDR3 length: 12 residues. This chain's CDR3 is CASSGGKIEQYF. CDR3 nucleotides: TGTGCCAGCAGCGGGGGGAAGATCGAGCAGTACTTC.

The chain couples TRBV9 to TRBJ2-5; possibly TRBD2 for D (5 bases). CDR1 SGDLS and CDR2 YYNGEE come from the germline V gene. V lost 3 bases to trimming and J lost 1 base, with 13 bases between them. This CDR3 contains 15 residues. CDR3 DNA sequence: TGTGCCAGCAGCGCCGAGGGCCGAGGCCAAGAGACCCAGTACTTC. Residues: CASSAEGRGQETQYF.

The chain carries TRBV6-6 and TRBJ1-1; a weak D match, TRBD1 (5 bases). CDR1 and CDR2 from the germline V gene are MNHNY and SVGAGI (reference sequence). The CDR3 is 13 residues long. Trimming pared 6 bases from V and 2 bases from J, leaving 10 bases between. Here the CDR3 reads CASSTRENTEAFF. CDR3 nucleotide sequence: TGTGCCAGCAGCACCAGGGAAAACACTGAAGCTTTCTTT.

This rearrangement joins TRBV5-1 to TRBJ1-4; maybe TRBD1 (6 bases). Germline CDR1 reads SGHRS; CDR2 reads YFSETQ. Trimming shortened V by 1 base and J by 3 bases, and 13 bases separated the two germline ends. The CDR3 runs 16 residues. The CDR3 protein is CASSLSAGAANEKLFF. For the CDR3, the DNA is TGCGCCAGCAGCTTGTCTGCGGGGGCAGCTAATGAAAAACTGTTTTTT.

The V and J genes are TRBV5-5 and TRBJ1-2; D not certain. V gave up 0 bases and J gave up 0 bases, with 9 bases separating them. There are 15 residues in the CDR3. Germline CDR1 SGHKS, CDR2 YYEKEE (reference sequence). This CDR3 is CASSLEYGANYGYTF. The CDR3, as DNA: TGTGCCAGCAGCTTGGAGTACGGGGCTAACTATGGCTACACCTTC.

The rearrangement joins TRBV28 to TRBJ2-7, with 11 bases fitting TRBD2. The CDR3 consists of 15 residues. The germline V gene encodes CDR1 MDHEN and CDR2 SYDVKM. The J segment lost 2 bases and the V segment lost 3 bases, leaving 3 bases of the junction unmatched. The CDR3 coding sequence is TGTGCCAGCAGTTTCGGACTAGCGGGCGCCTACGAGCAGTACTTC. Protein product: CASSFGLAGAYEQYF.

This chain uses TRBV20-1 with TRBJ2-1; tentatively, D is TRBD2 (7 bases). The CDR3 totals 11 residues. CDR1 DFQATT and CDR2 SNEGSKA come from the germline V gene (reference sequence). CDR3 protein: CRGGDAGEQFF. CDR3 sequence (DNA): TGCAGAGGGGGGGATGCCGGTGAGCAGTTCTTC.

The rearrangement joins TRBV5-1 to TRBJ1-2; a weak D match, TRBD1 (5 bases). V was pared by 3 bases and J by 2 bases, with 11 bases between. This CDR3 is 14 amino acids long. Germline V gene data show CDR1 as SGHRS and CDR2 as YFSETQ. The CDR3 region has the DNA TGCGCCAGCAGCTCAACCGGGGGGAACTATGGCTACACCTTC. Translating gives CASSSTGGNYGYTF. The full variable domain, rest sourced from reference TRBV5-1 and TRBJ1-2, is KAGVTQTPRYLIKTRGQQVTLSCSPISGHRSVSWYQQTPGQGLQFLFEYFSETQRNKGNFPGRFSGRQFSNSRSEMNVSTLELGDSALYLCASSSTGGNYGYTFGSGTRLTVV.

V is TRBV4-1 and J is TRBJ2-1, with a possible D match to TRBD2 (6 bases). The CDR3 is 15 residues long. V lost 4 bases and J 6 bases, leaving 16 bases between the germline ends. CDR1 MGHRA and CDR2 YSYEKL come from the germline V gene. CDR3 coding DNA: TGCGCCAGCAGCCCACTGGGACTTCAGGTCAATGAGCAGTTCTTC. It is translated as CASSPLGLQVNEQFF.